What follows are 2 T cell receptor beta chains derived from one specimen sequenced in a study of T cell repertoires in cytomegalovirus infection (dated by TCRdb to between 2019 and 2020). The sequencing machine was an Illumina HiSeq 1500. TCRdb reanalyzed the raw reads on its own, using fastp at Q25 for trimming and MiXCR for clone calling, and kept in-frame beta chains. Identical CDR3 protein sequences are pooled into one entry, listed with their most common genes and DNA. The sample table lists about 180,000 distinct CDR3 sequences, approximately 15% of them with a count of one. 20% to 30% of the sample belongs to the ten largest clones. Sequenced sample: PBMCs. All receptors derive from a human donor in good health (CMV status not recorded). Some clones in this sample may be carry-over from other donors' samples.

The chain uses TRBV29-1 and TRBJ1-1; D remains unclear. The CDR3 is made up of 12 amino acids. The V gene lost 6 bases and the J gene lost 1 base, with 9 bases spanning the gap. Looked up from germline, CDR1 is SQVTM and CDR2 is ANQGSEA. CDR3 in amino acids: CSVSQANTEAFF. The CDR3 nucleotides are TGCAGCGTGAGTCAAGCGAACACTGAAGCTTTCTTT.

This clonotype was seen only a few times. As DNA, the CDR3 is TGTGCCAGCAGGCCGGACAGGGGTCAAACCGGGGAGCTGTTTTTT. Its protein product is CASRPDRGQTGELFF. The rearrangement joins TRBV6-6 to TRBJ2-2; 9 positions agree with TRBD1. The CDR3 totals 15 residues. The germline CDR1 and CDR2 sequences are MNHNY and SVGAGI (reference sequence). The V gene end was trimmed by 6 bases and the J gene end by 5 bases; junction bases not matched to a gene: 7.